These 4 T cell receptor beta chains share one sample of origin, sequenced in a study of shared clonotypes between healthy human individuals. Here immunoSEQ multiplex PCR was the method, and the copy in TCRdb shows in-frame clones only, minus some. The data show 700,000 to 950,000 clones, 96% seen once. Naive CD8 populations comprised CD45RO-negative cells positively selected for CCR7, excluding terminally differentiated effector memory CD45RA+ cells. The specimen was naive CD8+ T cells sorted from blood. The origin of the receptors is a man between 25 and 39 years old in good health.

V usage is TRBV29-1 and J usage is TRBJ2-1, with D uncertain. CDR3 length: 15 residues. Germline CDR1 SQVTM, CDR2 ANQGSEA. The V end lost 5 bases, the J end lost 5 bases, and 19 bases lay between the germline ends. The CDR3 loop reads CSVPLVKSQNNEQFF. The CDR3 nucleotides are TGCAGCGTTCCTTTGGTGAAGTCCCAGAACAATGAGCAGTTCTTC.

This chain connects TRBV7-9 to TRBJ2-1; 10 positions agree with TRBD2. The junction had 8 bases not matched to a gene; V was cut back by 1 base and J by 8 bases. Germline CDR1 SEHNR, CDR2 FQNEAQ (reference sequence). The CDR3 runs to 16 residues. This CDR3 is CASSLGSSGSMHEQFF. The CDR3 DNA reads as TGTGCCAGCAGCTTAGGCTCTAGCGGGAGTATGCATGAGCAGTTCTTC.

The J gene is TRBJ2-3, the V gene TRBV28; D is possibly TRBD2 (5 bases). Germline CDR1 is MDHEN and CDR2 is SYDVKM. This CDR3 contains 14 residues. Trimming took off 2 bases at V and 2 bases at J, with 8 bases between the two ends. The CDR3 sequence is CASSLDGVTDTQYF. The CDR3 DNA follows: TGTGCCAGCAGTTTAGACGGGGTCACAGATACGCAGTATTTT.

This clone appeared once. The chain carries TRBV30 and TRBJ2-2; unclear D gene. The V and J ends lost 3 bases and 7 bases respectively, with 12 bases between them. Germline CDR1 GTSNPN, CDR2 SVGIG (reference sequence). CDR3 length equals 13 residues. This CDR3 reads CAWRYTTRGELFF. The CDR3 bases are TGTGCCTGGAGATATACAACCCGCGGGGAGCTGTTTTTT.